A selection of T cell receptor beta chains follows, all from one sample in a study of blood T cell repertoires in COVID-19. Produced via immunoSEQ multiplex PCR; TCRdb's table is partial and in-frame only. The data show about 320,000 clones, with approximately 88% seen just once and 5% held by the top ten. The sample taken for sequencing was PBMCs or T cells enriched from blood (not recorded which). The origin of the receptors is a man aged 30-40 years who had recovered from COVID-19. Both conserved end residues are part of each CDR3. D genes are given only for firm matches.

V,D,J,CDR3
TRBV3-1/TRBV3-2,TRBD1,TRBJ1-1,CASSHGRDRHEAFF
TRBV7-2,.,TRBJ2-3,CASSLDTTTDTQYF
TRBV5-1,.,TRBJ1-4,CASSPRGYLENEKLFF
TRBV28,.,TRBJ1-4,CASSGGHREGEKLFF
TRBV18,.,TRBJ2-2,CASSSDRNTGELFF
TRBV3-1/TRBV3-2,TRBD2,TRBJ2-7,CASSSRGTSGVLPGYEQYF
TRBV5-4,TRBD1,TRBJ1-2,CASSLGQGNYGYTF
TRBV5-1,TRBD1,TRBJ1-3,CASSLQGAGNTIYF
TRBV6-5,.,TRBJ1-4,CASRRGEEKLFF
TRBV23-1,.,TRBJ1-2,CASTPEEGPNYGYTF
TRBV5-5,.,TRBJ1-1,CASGREGAEAFF
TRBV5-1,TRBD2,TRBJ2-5,CASTRNSGGAWTQYF
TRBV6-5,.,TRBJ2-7,CASSFGSPTYEQYF
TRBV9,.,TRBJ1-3,CASSETGTGNTIYF
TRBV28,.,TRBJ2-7,CASSTGGEGLYEQYF
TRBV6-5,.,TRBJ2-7,CASSKTATRYYEQYF
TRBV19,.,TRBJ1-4,CASSSRASREKLFF